This TCR beta chain comes out of a study of T cell changes during pregnancy in multiple sclerosis. Libraries were prepared by immunoSEQ multiplex PCR; TCRdb keeps only in-frame clonotypes and omits some of them. The top ten clones hold around 0.84% of a sample with some 85,000 clones, roughly 93% of them seen once. The CDR3 loop spans 16 amino acids. V lost 4 bases and J lost 5; bases outside the gene matches: 6. CDR1 and CDR2 (germline): SGHAT, FQNNGV. The sample consisted of peripheral blood, taken in the third trimester of pregnancy. The sequence was obtained from a female donor with multiple sclerosis, enrolled in a pregnancy study. The chain couples TRBV11-2 to TRBJ2-5; TRBD2 aligns across 14 bases. The CDR3 DNA sequence: TGTGCCAGCAGCTCGGGACTAGCGGGAGTTCAGGAGACCCAGTACTTC. Translation gives CASSSGLAGVQETQYF. The full variable domain, rest sourced from reference TRBV11-2 and TRBJ2-5, is EAGVAQSPRYKIIEKRQSVAFWCNPISGHATLYWYQQILGQGPKLLIQFQNNGVVDDSQLPKDRFSAERLKGVDSTLKIQPAKLEDSAVYLCASSSGLAGVQETQYFGPGTRLLVL.